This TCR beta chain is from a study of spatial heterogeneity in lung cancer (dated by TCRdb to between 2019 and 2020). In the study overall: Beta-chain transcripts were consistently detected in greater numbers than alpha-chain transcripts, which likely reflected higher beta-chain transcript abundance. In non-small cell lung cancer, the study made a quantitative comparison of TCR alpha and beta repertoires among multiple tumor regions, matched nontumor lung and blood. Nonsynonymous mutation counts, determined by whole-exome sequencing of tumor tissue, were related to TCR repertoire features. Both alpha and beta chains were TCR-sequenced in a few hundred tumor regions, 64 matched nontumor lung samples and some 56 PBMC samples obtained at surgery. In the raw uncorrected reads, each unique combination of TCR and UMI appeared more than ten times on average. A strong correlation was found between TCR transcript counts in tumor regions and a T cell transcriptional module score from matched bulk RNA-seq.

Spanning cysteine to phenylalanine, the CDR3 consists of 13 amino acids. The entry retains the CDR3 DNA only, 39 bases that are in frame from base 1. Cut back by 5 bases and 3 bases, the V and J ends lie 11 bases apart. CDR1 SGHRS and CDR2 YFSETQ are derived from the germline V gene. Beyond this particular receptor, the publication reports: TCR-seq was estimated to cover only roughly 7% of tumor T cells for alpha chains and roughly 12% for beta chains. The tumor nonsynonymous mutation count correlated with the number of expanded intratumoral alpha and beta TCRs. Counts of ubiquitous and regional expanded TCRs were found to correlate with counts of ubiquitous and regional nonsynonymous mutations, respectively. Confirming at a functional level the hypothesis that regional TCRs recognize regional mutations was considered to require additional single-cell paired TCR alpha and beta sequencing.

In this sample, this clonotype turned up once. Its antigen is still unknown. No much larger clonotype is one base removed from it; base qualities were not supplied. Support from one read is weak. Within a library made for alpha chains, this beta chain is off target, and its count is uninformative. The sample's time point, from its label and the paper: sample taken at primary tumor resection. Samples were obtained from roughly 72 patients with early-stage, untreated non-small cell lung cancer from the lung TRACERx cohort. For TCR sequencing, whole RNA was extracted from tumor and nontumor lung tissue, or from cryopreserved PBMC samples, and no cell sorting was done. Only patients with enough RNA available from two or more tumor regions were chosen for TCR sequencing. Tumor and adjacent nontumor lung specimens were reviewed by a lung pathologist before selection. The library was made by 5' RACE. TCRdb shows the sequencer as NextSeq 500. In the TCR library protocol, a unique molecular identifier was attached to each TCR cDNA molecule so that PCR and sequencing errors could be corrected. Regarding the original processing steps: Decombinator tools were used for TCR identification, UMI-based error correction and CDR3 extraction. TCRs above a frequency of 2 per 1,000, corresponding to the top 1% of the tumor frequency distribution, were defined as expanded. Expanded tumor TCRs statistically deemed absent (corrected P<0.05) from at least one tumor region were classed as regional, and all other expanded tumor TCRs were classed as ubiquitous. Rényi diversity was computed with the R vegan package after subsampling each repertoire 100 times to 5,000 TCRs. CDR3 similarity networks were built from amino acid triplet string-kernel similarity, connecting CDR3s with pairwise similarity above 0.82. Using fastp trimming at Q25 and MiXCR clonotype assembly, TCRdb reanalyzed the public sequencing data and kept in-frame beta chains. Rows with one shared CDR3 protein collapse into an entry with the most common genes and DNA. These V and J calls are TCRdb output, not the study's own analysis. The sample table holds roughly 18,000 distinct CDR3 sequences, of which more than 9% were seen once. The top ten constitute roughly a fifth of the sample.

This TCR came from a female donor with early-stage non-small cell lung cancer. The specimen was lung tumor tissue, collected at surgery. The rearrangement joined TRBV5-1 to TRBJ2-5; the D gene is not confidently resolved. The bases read TGCGCCAGCAGGTTTCCAGTCGAAGAGACCCAGTACTTC. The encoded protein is CASRFPVEETQYF.